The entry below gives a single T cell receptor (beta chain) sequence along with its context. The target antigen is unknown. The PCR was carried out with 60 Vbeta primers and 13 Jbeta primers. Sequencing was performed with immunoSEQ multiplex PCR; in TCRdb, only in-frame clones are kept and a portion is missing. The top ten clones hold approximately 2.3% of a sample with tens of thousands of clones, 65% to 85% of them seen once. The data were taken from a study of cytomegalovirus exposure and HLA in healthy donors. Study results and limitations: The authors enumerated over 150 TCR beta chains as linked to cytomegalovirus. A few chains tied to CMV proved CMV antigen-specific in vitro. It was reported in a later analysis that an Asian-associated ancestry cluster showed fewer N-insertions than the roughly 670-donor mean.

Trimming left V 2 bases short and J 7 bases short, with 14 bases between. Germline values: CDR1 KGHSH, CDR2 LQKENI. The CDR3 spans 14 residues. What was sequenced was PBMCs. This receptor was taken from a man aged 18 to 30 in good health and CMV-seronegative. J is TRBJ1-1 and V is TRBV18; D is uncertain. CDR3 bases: TGTGCCAGCTCACCAAGGGAGCTGGGGAGTGAAGCTTTCTTT. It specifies CASSPRELGSEAFF.